These 22 T cell receptor beta chains share one sample of origin, sequenced in a study of blood T cell repertoires in COVID-19. Using immunoSEQ multiplex PCR, the repertoire was profiled, and TCRdb retains in-frame clones only, with some absent. This table has roughly 55,000 clones, around 77% appearing once. The sequencing input was peripheral blood. Source of these receptors: a man aged 55 to 69 with acute or convalescent COVID-19.

The chain combines TRBV4-2 with TRBJ2-5; D is ambiguous. The CDR3 extends over 13 amino acids. Trimming took 4 bases from V and 2 from J, leaving 8 bases between them. Looked up from germline, CDR1 is LGHNA and CDR2 is YNFKEQ. The CDR3 bases are TGTGCCAGCAGCCTGTTCGTGCAAGAGACCCAGTACTTC. Protein product: CASSLFVQETQYF.

A single count supports this clone. The gene calls are TRBV5-1 and TRBJ2-7; weak D call: TRBD2 (7 bases). The V and J ends lost 5 bases and 2 bases respectively, with 11 bases between them. The CDR3 is 13 residues long. Germline loops: CDR1 SGHRS, CDR2 YFSETQ. This CDR3 is CASREGGAYEQYF. As DNA, the CDR3 is TGCGCCAGCAGGGAAGGGGGGGCCTACGAGCAGTACTTC.

This chain joins TRBV6-6 and TRBJ2-2; possible D gene TRBD2, 5 bases. V was pared by 11 bases and J by 7 bases, with 11 bases between. The CDR3 loop spans 11 amino acids. Germline loops: CDR1 MNHNY, CDR2 SVGAGI (reference sequence). In nucleotides, the CDR3 is TGTGCCTCCCAAGGGAGCGGGGAGCTGTTTTTT. As protein: CASQGSGELFF.

This clone has more than one count but fewer than ten. V gene TRBV5-4 combines with J gene TRBJ1-1; D not resolved. The V end lost 4 bases, the J end lost 1 base, and 8 bases lay between the germline ends. This CDR3 is built from 13 residues. Germline CDR1 and CDR2: SGHNT and YYREEE (reference sequence). This CDR3 reads CASSETRNTEAFF. The CDR3 region has the DNA TGTGCCAGCAGCGAGACTAGGAACACTGAAGCTTTCTTT.

This clone was recorded a few times. The chain links TRBV2 to TRBJ1-2, with unresolved D. CDR3 length: 16 residues. V dropped 3 bases and J dropped 1 base, with 15 bases sitting between them. Germline values: CDR1 SNHLY, CDR2 FYNNEI. CDR3 DNA: TGTGCCAGCAGTGAGACAAGGCCGGCTGTTAACTATGGCTACACCTTC. Translating gives CASSETRPAVNYGYTF. Full variable domain (outside the CDR3, taken from reference TRBV2 and TRBJ1-2): EPEVTQTPSHQVTQMGQEVILRCVPISNHLYFYWYRQILGQKVEFLVSFYNNEISEKSEIFDDQFSVERPDGSNFTLKIRSTKLEDSAMYFCASSETRPAVNYGYTFGSGTRLTVV.

This clone was picked up one time. The V and J genes are TRBV30 and TRBJ2-3, with TRBD2 matching 9 bases. Germline CDR1 and CDR2: GTSNPN and SVGIG (reference sequence). Unmatched junction bases numbered 5, after V lost 4 bases and J lost 3 bases. CDR3 size: 14 residues. In DNA form, the CDR3 reads TGTGCCTGGACCCTTAGCGGGGGAACAGATACGCAGTATTTT. Translated: CAWTLSGGTDTQYF.

The CDR3 spells CASSEDRVNSPLHF. CDR3 nucleotides: TGTGCCAGCAGCGAGGACAGGGTGAATTCACCCCTCCACTTT. The genes are TRBV5-5 and TRBJ1-6; TRBD1 aligns across 8 bases. The CDR3 extends over 14 amino acids. V shed 4 bases and J 7 bases; nucleotides not matched to a gene: 4. Germline values: CDR1 SGHKS, CDR2 YYEKEE (reference sequence). Full variable domain (rest looked up from reference TRBV5-5 and TRBJ1-6): DAGVTQSPTHLIKTRGQQVTLRCSPISGHKSVSWYQQVLGQGPQFIFQYYEKEERGRGNFPDRFSARQFPNYSSELNVNALLLGDSALYLCASSEDRVNSPLHFGNGTRLTVT.

V usage is TRBV28 and J usage is TRBJ1-2; tentative D call: TRBD1 (6 bases). The CDR3 has 14 residues. Germline V lookup: CDR1 MDHEN, CDR2 SYDVKM. Trimming shortened V by 6 bases and J by 4 bases, and 15 bases separated the two germline ends. CDR3 residues: CASRLAGASYGYTF. The CDR3 bases are TGTGCCAGCAGACTTGCGGGGGCGAGCTATGGCTACACCTTC.

This chain links TRBV2 with TRBJ1-6; 9 bases map to TRBD1. The V segment lost 6 bases and the J segment 7 bases; nucleotides outside the gene matches: 4. Germline V gene data show CDR1 as SNHLY and CDR2 as FYNNEI. This CDR3 has 14 residues. CDR3 region: CASRADRGNSPLHF. The DNA of the CDR3 is TGTGCCAGCAGGGCTGACAGGGGGAATTCACCCCTCCACTTT.

The rearrangement uses TRBV19 and TRBJ1-4, with D perhaps TRBD1 (5 bases). V lost 6 bases, J lost 2 bases, and 10 bases lay in between. The germline V gene encodes CDR1 LNHDA and CDR2 SQIVND (reference sequence). This CDR3 has 14 amino acids. The CDR3 DNA is TGTGCCAGTAGCCGGTGGGGCACTAATGAAAAACTGTTTTTT. This sequence encodes CASSRWGTNEKLFF.

The V gene is TRBV24-1, the J gene TRBJ1-2; a weak D match, TRBD1 (5 bases). The CDR3 extends over 14 amino acids. Trimming took 3 bases from V and 5 from J, leaving 12 bases between them. Germline V gene data show CDR1 as KGHDR and CDR2 as SFDVKD. In DNA form, the CDR3 reads TGTGCCACCAGTGATGAGACAGAAAGATATGGCTACACCTTC. Amino acids: CATSDETERYGYTF.

This clone appeared a few times. The gene calls are TRBV5-5 and TRBJ1-2; D may be TRBD1 (5 bases). The V gene's germline CDR1 is SGHKS and CDR2 YYEKEE (reference sequence). The V and J ends lost 3 bases and 6 bases respectively, with 15 bases between them. There are 14 residues in the CDR3. The CDR3 coding sequence is TGTGCCAGCAGCTGGCAGATGGGGGGAGATGGCTACACCTTC. It specifies CASSWQMGGDGYTF.

The chain couples TRBV28 to TRBJ2-7, with 7 nucleotides matching TRBD2. After removal of 3 bases from V and 2 bases from J, the junction contained 4 bases not matched to a gene. The CDR3 runs to 14 residues. The germline CDR1 and CDR2 sequences are MDHEN and SYDVKM. CDR3 protein: CASSLAGTTYEQYF. The CDR3 bases are TGTGCCAGCAGTTTGGCCGGGACTACCTACGAGCAGTACTTC.

The V and J genes are TRBV5-1 and TRBJ2-7, with 10 nucleotides matching TRBD1. Germline V gene lookup returns CDR1 SGHRS and CDR2 YFSETQ. The CDR3 is 15 amino acids. With V trimmed by 6 bases and J by 4 bases, 10 bases remained unmatched. DNA of the CDR3: TGCGCCAGCACCAAGGCCCCGGGACAGGGGTACGAGCAGTACTTC. Translating it yields CASTKAPGQGYEQYF.

The genes are TRBV5-6 and TRBJ2-1; no definite D call. V gave up 2 bases and J gave up 9 bases, with 9 bases separating them. CDR1 and CDR2 (germline): SGHDT, YYEEEE. The CDR3 totals 12 residues. CDR3 coding DNA: TGTGCCAGCAGCTTTAGCTCGTTTGAGCAGTTCTTC. This translates into CASSFSSFEQFF.

This sequence joins TRBV12-5 and TRBJ2-1, with D tentatively TRBD2 (6 bases). CDR3 length: 15 residues. Trimming stripped 0 bases from V and 9 bases from J, with 15 bases between. Germline CDR1 reads LGHNT; CDR2 reads FRNRAP. The CDR3 here is CASGLVLAQTAEQFF. The CDR3 bases are TGTGCTAGTGGTTTGGTACTAGCCCAGACGGCTGAGCAGTTCTTC.

The chain is built from TRBV19 and TRBJ2-1; TRBD1 matches 8 bases. CDR3 length: 15 amino acids. V lost 4 bases, J lost 4 bases, and 6 bases stayed unmatched. Germline loops: CDR1 LNHDA, CDR2 SQIVND (reference sequence). The CDR3 DNA reads TGTGCCAGTAGTAGGGGCAGGGGGCCATACAATGAGCAGTTCTTC. It yields the protein CASSRGRGPYNEQFF.

The chain links TRBV30 to TRBJ2-1; 10 bases align to TRBD2. The CDR3 sequence is 13 residues long. Germline V lookup: CDR1 GTSNPN, CDR2 SVGIG (reference sequence). V lost 5 bases to trimming and J lost 4 bases; unmatched junction nucleotides: 2. The CDR3 region is CAWGTSAYNEQFF. CDR3 in DNA: TGTGCCTGGGGGACTAGCGCATACAATGAGCAGTTCTTC.

The V and J genes are TRBV2 and TRBJ1-5; TRBD1 aligns across 9 bases. J lost 3 bases, V lost 4 bases, and 7 bases had no gene match. Germline V gives CDR1 SNHLY, CDR2 FYNNEI. CDR3 length: 16 residues. CDR3 nucleotide sequence: TGTGCCAGCAGTGTACAGGGGGCGGTGAACAATCAGCCCCAGCATTTT. Translation: CASSVQGAVNNQPQHF.

The chain is built from TRBV18 and TRBJ2-3; weak D call: TRBD2 (6 bases). V dropped 5 bases and J dropped 4 bases, with 16 bases sitting between them. Germline CDR1 reads KGHSH; CDR2 reads LQKENI. The CDR3 has 15 amino acids. CDR3 nucleotides: TGTGCCAGCTCATCTACTTCAGGAGGGGCAGATACGCAGTATTTT. Protein product: CASSSTSGGADTQYF.

This chain links TRBV19 with TRBJ1-1; D is perhaps TRBD1 (6 bases). The CDR3 is 16 amino acids. The V end was cut by 7 bases, the J end by 6 bases, with 24 bases between. CDR1 is LNHDA, CDR2 SQIVND, per germline (reference sequence). DNA of the CDR3: TGTGCCAGTACCTCGGGGGGCGGTAAGGGGAAGCCTGAAGCTTTCTTT. Its translation: CASTSGGGKGKPEAFF.

The chain combines TRBV30 with TRBJ2-3, with TRBD1 matching 7 bases. V gave up 3 bases and J gave up 4 bases; unmatched junction bases: 4. The germline CDR1 and CDR2 sequences are GTSNPN and SVGIG (reference sequence). The CDR3 is made up of 13 amino acids. CDR3 in amino acids: CAWRTGIADTQYF. The CDR3, as DNA: TGTGCCTGGAGGACAGGGATCGCAGATACGCAGTATTTT. The variable domain in full, with the rest retrieved from reference TRBV30 and TRBJ2-3, is SQTIHQWPATLVQPVGSPLSLECTVEGTSNPNLYWYRQAAGRGLQLLFYSVGIGQISSEVPQNLSASRPQDRQFILSSKKLLLSDSGFYLCAWRTGIADTQYFGPGTRLTVL.